These T cell receptor beta chains were read from a single sample in a study of ipilimumab plus nivolumab after autologous stem cell transplantation. Sequencing was performed with immunoSEQ multiplex PCR; in TCRdb, only in-frame clones are kept and a portion is missing. The sample includes tens of thousands of clones, about 83% of them seen just once. Sequenced material: PBMCs, taken in a trial of ipilimumab plus nivolumab as post-transplant consolidation. These receptors all stem from a male donor with diffuse large B-cell lymphoma. Both conserved end residues are part of each CDR3. Fields, in order: D gene, V gene, clone size, J gene, CDR3 DNA, CDR3 protein. A D gene is named only where the DNA matches it firmly. Clone size is stated in some rows and not others, as once, few, many or a class when expanded.

d_call: -
v_call: TRBV4-2
clone_size: -
j_call: TRBJ2-3
cdr3_nt: TGTGCCAGCAGCCAAGATAGGTTCCAGGGAGATACGCAGTATTTT
cdr3_aa: CASSQDRFQGDTQYF

d_call: -
v_call: TRBV7-2
clone_size: -
j_call: TRBJ1-3
cdr3_nt: TGTGCCAGCAGCGCCGGCGGTCAGGGGATGGTCGGAAACACCATATATTTT
cdr3_aa: CASSAGGQGMVGNTIYF

d_call: -
v_call: TRBV7-3
clone_size: -
j_call: TRBJ2-3
cdr3_nt: TGTGCCAGCAGCCAGCAAGGACTGAACACAGATACGCAGTATTTT
cdr3_aa: CASSQQGLNTDTQYF

d_call: TRBD1
v_call: TRBV5-1
clone_size: -
j_call: TRBJ1-1
cdr3_nt: TGCGCCAGCAGCTTGGACTTTCTGCTGGGACAGGCAGCTTTCTTT
cdr3_aa: CASSLDFLLGQAAFF

d_call: -
v_call: TRBV6-5
clone_size: -
j_call: TRBJ1-1
cdr3_nt: TGTGCCAGCAGTTACTCTAGGGGTTGGAGCACTGAAGCTTTCTTT
cdr3_aa: CASSYSRGWSTEAFF

d_call: -
v_call: TRBV19
clone_size: -
j_call: TRBJ1-1
cdr3_nt: TGTGCCAGTACCGCAGGTCGGGGGGGCGGCACTGAAGCTTTCTTT
cdr3_aa: CASTAGRGGGTEAFF

d_call: -
v_call: TRBV18
clone_size: -
j_call: TRBJ1-3
cdr3_nt: TGTGCCAGCTCACCGTTTTTAACGGCTGGAAACACCATATATTTT
cdr3_aa: CASSPFLTAGNTIYF

d_call: TRBD1
v_call: TRBV5-4
clone_size: once
j_call: TRBJ2-7
cdr3_nt: TGTGCCAGCAGCTTGGACAGGGGAAAAATCTACGAGCAGTACTTC
cdr3_aa: CASSLDRGKIYEQYF

d_call: -
v_call: TRBV6-6
clone_size: -
j_call: TRBJ1-4
cdr3_nt: TGTGCCAGCAGTTACCGACATGACGCAACTAATGAAAAACTGTTTTTT
cdr3_aa: CASSYRHDATNEKLFF

d_call: -
v_call: TRBV6-6
clone_size: -
j_call: TRBJ2-7
cdr3_nt: TGTGCCAGCAGGAAGACTCTCACGCCTTCCTACGAGCAGTACTTC
cdr3_aa: CASRKTLTPSYEQYF

d_call: -
v_call: TRBV6-5
clone_size: -
j_call: TRBJ2-5
cdr3_nt: TGTGCCAGCAGTTACGGAACGGGGAGGGGGCGAGAGACCCAGTACTTC
cdr3_aa: CASSYGTGRGRETQYF

d_call: TRBD1
v_call: TRBV4-3
clone_size: -
j_call: TRBJ2-5
cdr3_nt: TGCGCCAGCAGCCAAGATCGGGACAGGGGGGAGACCCAGTACTTC
cdr3_aa: CASSQDRDRGETQYF

d_call: -
v_call: TRBV9
clone_size: -
j_call: TRBJ1-1
cdr3_nt: TGTGCCAGCAGCTCCCAGGTCGGAGGGGGGACTGAAGCTTTCTTT
cdr3_aa: CASSSQVGGGTEAFF

d_call: TRBD1
v_call: TRBV5-4
clone_size: -
j_call: TRBJ2-1
cdr3_nt: TGTGCCAGCAGCTCAGACAGGGGGCGCGACAATGAGCAGTTCTTC
cdr3_aa: CASSSDRGRDNEQFF

d_call: -
v_call: TRBV7-9
clone_size: -
j_call: TRBJ2-7
cdr3_nt: TGTGCCAGCAGCTTAGCGTCAGGGATCTACGAGCAGTACTTC
cdr3_aa: CASSLASGIYEQYF

d_call: TRBD1
v_call: TRBV5-6
clone_size: -
j_call: TRBJ2-4
cdr3_nt: TGTGCCAGCAGGTCTACCGGGACAGGGAGGGACATTCAGTACTTC
cdr3_aa: CASRSTGTGRDIQYF

d_call: TRBD2
v_call: TRBV10-3
clone_size: once
j_call: TRBJ2-5
cdr3_nt: TGTGCCATCAGTGAAGGTAGCGGGGGGCGGGAGAAGACCCAGTACTTC
cdr3_aa: CAISEGSGGREKTQYF

d_call: TRBD1
v_call: TRBV15
clone_size: -
j_call: TRBJ1-2
cdr3_nt: TGTGCCACCAGCAGGAAAGGGGGCCCAAACCCATTGGATGGCTACACCTTC
cdr3_aa: CATSRKGGPNPLDGYTF

d_call: -
v_call: TRBV19
clone_size: -
j_call: TRBJ2-2
cdr3_nt: TGTGCCAGTAGTATAAACCGGCGCTCCTTAGGCACCGGGGAGCTGTTTTTT
cdr3_aa: CASSINRRSLGTGELFF

d_call: -
v_call: TRBV29-1
clone_size: few
j_call: TRBJ2-5
cdr3_nt: TGCAGCGTTGAAGATCCGGCGGCACGAATGGAGGCCCAGTACTTC
cdr3_aa: CSVEDPAARMEAQYF

d_call: TRBD1
v_call: TRBV5-6
clone_size: -
j_call: TRBJ2-1
cdr3_nt: TGTGCCAGCAGCTACACCGGGACAGGGGTATACAATGAGCAGTTCTTC
cdr3_aa: CASSYTGTGVYNEQFF

d_call: TRBD2
v_call: TRBV7-2
clone_size: -
j_call: TRBJ2-1
cdr3_nt: TGTGCCAGCAGCTTGACTAGCGGGGGATACAATGAGCAGTTCTTC
cdr3_aa: CASSLTSGGYNEQFF

d_call: -
v_call: TRBV11-2
clone_size: -
j_call: TRBJ2-3
cdr3_nt: TGTGCCAGCAGCTCCCCACGAGTGGGGGGGCATCTGGATACGCAGTATTTT
cdr3_aa: CASSSPRVGGHLDTQYF

d_call: -
v_call: TRBV7-2
clone_size: few
j_call: TRBJ1-1
cdr3_nt: TGTGCCAGCAGCCCTTATATGAACACTGAAGCTTTCTTT
cdr3_aa: CASSPYMNTEAFF

d_call: -
v_call: TRBV5-1
clone_size: -
j_call: TRBJ1-1
cdr3_nt: TGCGCCAGCAGCTTGGTCAACCAGGGTAAATCTGAAGCTTTCTTT
cdr3_aa: CASSLVNQGKSEAFF

d_call: -
v_call: TRBV5-1
clone_size: -
j_call: TRBJ1-2
cdr3_nt: TGCGCCAGCTCTACCGCCCCCGGAGTGGGTTATGGCTACACCTTC
cdr3_aa: CASSTAPGVGYGYTF

d_call: TRBD1
v_call: TRBV5-4
clone_size: -
j_call: TRBJ1-4
cdr3_nt: TGTGCCAGCGGACAGGGACTTGGTGAAAAACTGTTTTTT
cdr3_aa: CASGQGLGEKLFF

d_call: TRBD1
v_call: TRBV5-4
clone_size: -
j_call: TRBJ2-2
cdr3_nt: TGTGCCAGCCAGAGGACAGGGGGCTTCACCGGGGAGCTGTTTTTT
cdr3_aa: CASQRTGGFTGELFF

d_call: -
v_call: TRBV7-2
clone_size: -
j_call: TRBJ2-5
cdr3_nt: TGTGCCAGCAGCTCTGACAGAAGACAAGAGACCCAGTACTTC
cdr3_aa: CASSSDRRQETQYF

d_call: -
v_call: TRBV6-6
clone_size: -
j_call: TRBJ2-1
cdr3_nt: TGTGCCAGCGCAGGCTCCTCGCGAAACAATGAGCAGTTCTTC
cdr3_aa: CASAGSSRNNEQFF